The clone carrying this T cell receptor beta chain was recorded at least ten times. Its antigen is still unknown. One entry per CDR3 protein results from TCRdb running MiXCR on the 5' RACE reads. The table lists about half a million distinct CDR3 sequences, 18% of them singletons, with about 12% in the top ten. With 4 bases removed from V and 0 bases from J, the gap between germline ends came to 10 bases. Looked up from germline, CDR1 is MGHRA and CDR2 is YSYEKL. This CDR3 region has 15 residues. This sample is part of a study of T-cell memory formation after mild COVID-19. Study observations and caveats: Clones shrinking from day 15 to 85 showed even CD4/CD8 mixes; later expanders tilted CD4+. Confirmation was lacking for SARS-CoV-2 specificity of second-wave clones that peaked on day 37. Contracting CD4+ clones sat mainly in CM and EM; CD8+ in EMRA. The pre-infection memory compartment contained some responding clones, suggesting cross-reactive memory joined.

The clonotype comes from an adult woman who had mild COVID-19 (a few samples of this study predate the infection). Cell type and time point are not known. The source material was PBMCs or a T cell subset sorted from them (not recorded which). The chain is built from TRBV4-1 and TRBJ1-3; possible D gene TRBD1, 6 bases. CDR3 amino acids: CASSPTGPSGNTIYF. CDR3 DNA: TGCGCCAGCAGCCCCACAGGGCCCTCTGGAAACACCATATATTTT.